These 26 T cell receptor beta chains share one sample of origin, sequenced in a study of blood T cell repertoires in COVID-19 (dated by TCRdb to 2020 to 2021). Libraries were built with the immunoSEQ multiplex PCR assay. TCRdb stores this immuneACCESS table with in-frame sequences only. Part of the clones is absent; in the studies checked, under half of the shortfall reflects unresolved V genes, and no reason is known for the rest. This sample is represented by about 140,000 clones; 65% to 85% of them were singletons. The ten top clones hold about 5% of the sample. The sample consisted of peripheral blood. All receptors come from a woman in her fifties or sixties with acute or convalescent COVID-19.

The chain has TRBV28 and TRBJ1-2; TRBD1 matches at 9 bases. Germline CDR1 reads MDHEN; CDR2 reads SYDVKM. The V gene end was trimmed by 5 bases and the J gene end by 5 bases; junction bases not matched to a gene: 6. The CDR3 loop spans 14 amino acids. CDR3 region: CASSRQGEGYGYTF. The CDR3 DNA reads TGTGCCAGCAGTAGACAGGGGGAAGGGTATGGCTACACCTTC.

The V call is TRBV19, the J call TRBJ1-1; possibly TRBD1 for D (5 bases). The CDR3 has 14 residues. The V end lost 0 bases, the J end lost 9 bases, and 14 bases lay between the germline ends. From germline, CDR1 is LNHDA and CDR2 SQIVND (reference sequence). This CDR3 reads CASSIEPDTPQAFF. CDR3 DNA: TGTGCCAGTAGTATAGAACCGGACACCCCGCAAGCTTTCTTT.

The rearrangement uses TRBV5-4 and TRBJ2-1; possible D gene TRBD1, 5 bases. The ends were cut back, 0 bases at V and 10 bases at J, with 14 bases in the middle. Germline V gene data show CDR1 as SGHNT and CDR2 as YYREEE (reference sequence). This CDR3 contains 14 residues. In DNA form, the CDR3 reads TGTGCCAGCAGCTTGGCCGGCCCCTACAGGGAGCAGTTCTTC. Translation gives CASSLAGPYREQFF.

The J gene is TRBJ1-2, the V gene TRBV10-3, with a weak D call TRBD1 (5 bases). The CDR3 has 13 amino acids. With 6 bases removed from V and 4 bases from J, the gap between germline ends came to 12 bases. Germline assignment: CDR1 ENHRY and CDR2 SYGVKD. CDR3 sequence (DNA): TGTGCCATCAGCGCCGACAGCCTCTATGGCTACACCTTC. Translation gives CAISADSLYGYTF.

This chain uses TRBV18 with TRBJ1-3, with 7 positions matching TRBD1. CDR1 KGHSH and CDR2 LQKENI come from the germline V gene. With V trimmed by 6 bases and J by 2 bases, 7 bases remained unmatched. This CDR3 comprises 15 residues. CDR3 amino acids: CASSGQTGPGNTIYF. CDR3 nucleotides: TGTGCCAGCTCGGGCCAGACAGGGCCTGGAAACACCATATATTTT. Using reference TRBV18 and TRBJ1-3 for the parts outside the CDR3, the full variable domain is NAGVMQNPRHLVRRRGQEARLRCSPMKGHSHVYWYRQLPEEGLKFMVYLQKENIIDESGMPKERFSAEFPKEGPSILRIQQVVRGDSAAYFCASSGQTGPGNTIYFGEGSWLTVV.

The chain uses TRBV5-1 and TRBJ1-1; D remains ambiguous. In germline, CDR1 is SGHRS, CDR2 YFSETQ. Trimming removed 0 bases from V and 4 bases from J, with 13 bases in between. This CDR3 is 15 amino acids long. The CDR3 sequence is CASSLAGGLGTEAFF. The CDR3 DNA follows: TGCGCCAGCAGCTTGGCGGGCGGGTTGGGCACTGAAGCTTTCTTT.

The J gene is TRBJ1-2, the V gene TRBV27; 7 bases match TRBD1. The germline V gene has CDR1 MNHEY and CDR2 SMNVEV (reference sequence). The ends lost 5 bases at V and 2 bases at J; junction bases unmatched: 11. This CDR3 is built from 16 residues. This CDR3 reads CASSPADRVGNYGYTF. The CDR3 nucleotides are TGTGCCAGCAGTCCCGCCGACAGGGTCGGAAACTATGGCTACACCTTC.

V and J are TRBV5-1 and TRBJ2-3; TRBD2 aligns across 9 bases. CDR3 length: 19 amino acids. Germline trimming cut 0 bases from V and 2 bases from J; bases unmatched to any gene: 13. Germline CDR1 is SGHRS and CDR2 is YFSETQ. The CDR3 loop reads CASSLEPRGAGGVTDTQYF. The CDR3 DNA reads as TGCGCCAGCAGCTTGGAACCCCGGGGAGCGGGGGGAGTCACAGATACGCAGTATTTT.

This rearrangement joins TRBV6-6 to TRBJ2-3, with D possibly TRBD1 on 5 matching bases. This CDR3 spans 15 amino acids. Trimming left V 7 bases short and J 0 bases short, with 14 bases between. CDR1 is MNHNY and CDR2 is SVGAGI in the germline V gene (reference sequence). CDR3 DNA: TGTGCCAGCACCTACCGGGCAGGGAGCACAGATACGCAGTATTTT. The encoded protein is CASTYRAGSTDTQYF.

V and J are TRBV27 and TRBJ1-4, with no clear D. CDR3 length equals 16 residues. The V and J ends lost 5 bases and 0 bases respectively, with 13 bases between them. Germline assignment: CDR1 MNHEY and CDR2 SMNVEV (reference sequence). The CDR3 here is CASSPLVRATNEKLFF. Written as DNA, the CDR3 is TGTGCCAGCAGTCCACTCGTGCGGGCAACTAATGAAAAACTGTTTTTT.

This clone turned up a few times. V usage is TRBV3-1 (or the pseudogene TRBV3-2) and J usage is TRBJ2-7, with 8 bases fitting TRBD1. The length of the CDR3 is 14 residues. Trimming removed 5 bases from V and 3 bases from J; junction bases left unmatched: 6. Looked up from germline, CDR1 is LGHDT and CDR2 is YNNKEL (reference sequence). The CDR3 here is CASSASGTGYEQYF. The CDR3 bases are TGTGCCAGCAGCGCATCCGGGACAGGCTACGAGCAGTACTTC.

V is TRBV6-5 and J is TRBJ1-4; weak D call: TRBD1 (5 bases). The V gene lost 7 bases and the J gene lost 3 bases, with 12 bases spanning the gap. The CDR3 spans 14 residues. CDR1 and CDR2 from the germline V gene are MNHEY and SVGAGI. The CDR3: CASMSGQANEKLFF. Here the CDR3 DNA reads TGTGCCAGCATGTCCGGACAAGCTAATGAAAAACTGTTTTTT.

The CDR3 here is CASSEDREYGYTF. Written as DNA, the CDR3 is TGTGCCAGCAGCGAAGACAGGGAGTATGGCTACACCTTC. The rearrangement links TRBV9 to TRBJ1-2; 7 bases are shared with TRBD1. V was pared by 3 bases and J by 5 bases, with 4 bases of the junction left unmatched. CDR1 and CDR2 (germline): SGDLS, YYNGEE. CDR3 length: 13 amino acids.

This clone turned up a few times. The chain is built from TRBV2 and TRBJ2-7, with 10 bases matching TRBD2. Losses at the gene ends were 3 bases for V and 4 bases for J; bases not matched to a gene: 9. The length of the CDR3 is 16 residues. Looked up from germline, CDR1 is SNHLY and CDR2 is FYNNEI. CDR3 nucleotides: TGTGCCAGCAGTGAGACAGGGGAACTAGCGGGGTACGAGCAGTACTTC. Amino acids: CASSETGELAGYEQYF. Complete variable domain (other parts from reference TRBV2 and TRBJ2-7): EPEVTQTPSHQVTQMGQEVILRCVPISNHLYFYWYRQILGQKVEFLVSFYNNEISEKSEIFDDQFSVERPDGSNFTLKIRSTKLEDSAMYFCASSETGELAGYEQYFGPGTRLTVT.

This chain links TRBV6-1 with TRBJ1-5, with D hard to call. The CDR3 runs 15 residues. CDR1 is MNHNS, CDR2 SASEGT, per germline. Trimming removed 1 base from V and 6 bases from J, with 13 bases in between. In nucleotides, the CDR3 is TGTGCCAGCAGTGAAGAATTGGGTTCGGGTCAGCCCCAGCATTTT. This translates into CASSEELGSGQPQHF.

The chain carries TRBV30 and TRBJ1-3, with D uncertain. Germline V gene sequence: CDR1 GTSNPN, CDR2 SVGIG (reference sequence). Trimming left V 1 base short and J 0 bases short, with 10 bases between. CDR3 length equals 15 residues. The CDR3 sequence is CAWSESRSSGNTIYF. The CDR3 region has the DNA TGTGCCTGGAGTGAAAGCCGTAGCTCTGGAAACACCATATATTTT.

The chain employs TRBV10-3 and TRBJ1-1; perhaps TRBD1 as D (5 bases). V lost 8 bases and J 1 base, leaving 11 bases between the germline ends. The CDR3 consists of 13 residues. Germline assignment: CDR1 ENHRY and CDR2 SYGVKD. The CDR3 is CAIQPQGNTEAFF. As DNA, the CDR3 is TGTGCCATCCAGCCCCAGGGGAACACTGAAGCTTTCTTT.

The chain links TRBV6-1 to TRBJ1-5; D unclear. This CDR3 contains 16 residues. V lost 2 bases, J lost 0 bases, and 11 bases lay in between. Germline lookup yields CDR1 MNHNS and CDR2 SASEGT. CDR3 sequence reads: CASSELSGDSNQPQHF. The CDR3 DNA sequence: TGTGCCAGCAGTGAACTGAGCGGGGATAGCAATCAGCCCCAGCATTTT.

The chain links TRBV5-1 to TRBJ2-7; perhaps TRBD1 as D (5 bases). V gave up 0 bases and J gave up 5 bases, with 6 bases separating them. CDR1 and CDR2 (germline): SGHRS, YFSETQ. The CDR3 has 12 residues. CDR3 bases: TGCGCCAGCAGCTTGGGGGGCCACGAGCAGTACTTC. It is translated as CASSLGGHEQYF.

This clone was recorded only once. This chain links TRBV5-3 with TRBJ2-4; TRBD2 matches at 8 bases. TRBV5-3 is given ORF status, its function remaining uncertain. CDR3 length equals 13 residues. The J segment lost 7 bases and the V segment lost 7 bases, leaving 7 bases of the junction unmatched. The CDR3 protein is CARALGGGNIQYF. DNA of the CDR3: TGTGCCAGAGCCCTCGGCGGGGGGAACATTCAGTACTTC.

The V and J genes are TRBV28 and TRBJ1-2; D is possibly TRBD1 (5 bases). The V and J ends lost 6 bases and 4 bases respectively, with 15 bases between them. CDR3 length equals 14 residues. Germline V gene data show CDR1 as MDHEN and CDR2 as SYDVKM. For the CDR3, the DNA is TGTGCCAGCAGGGGAACAGGACGGACCTATGGCTACACCTTC. It is translated as CASRGTGRTYGYTF.

This rearrangement joins TRBV19 to TRBJ2-1; weak D call: TRBD2 (7 bases). Germline V lookup: CDR1 LNHDA, CDR2 SQIVND (reference sequence). The V end was cut by 3 bases, the J end by 13 bases, with 16 bases between. CDR3 length: 13 amino acids. Here the CDR3 reads CASSIKTGGLQFF. DNA for the CDR3: TGTGCCAGTAGTATTAAAACGGGGGGCCTTCAGTTCTTC.

About this clone itself: A single base separates this from a much larger clone, so it may be a read error. The chain employs TRBV4-1 and TRBJ2-1; TRBD2 might be the D (6 bases). The V gene lost 0 bases and the J gene lost 8 bases, with 8 bases spanning the gap. Germline V lookup: CDR1 MGHRA, CDR2 YSYEKL. The length of the CDR3 is 13 residues. The CDR3 DNA reads TGCGCCAGCAGCCAAGATAGGAGGGATGAGCAGTTCTTC. It specifies CASSQDRRDEQFF.

The chain couples TRBV7-8 to TRBJ1-4; 7 nucleotides match TRBD1. Germline V CDR1 and CDR2: SGHVS, FQNEAQ. Trimming cost V 5 bases and J 1 base; bases outside gene matches: 10. There are 17 residues in the CDR3. The CDR3, as DNA: TGTGCCAGCAGCCCAAGGGTTGACAGGGAAACTAATGAAAAACTGTTTTTT. Protein: CASSPRVDRETNEKLFF. Drawing the rest from reference TRBV7-8 and TRBJ1-4, the complete variable domain is GAGVSQSPRYKVAKRGQDVALRCDPISGHVSLFWYQQALGQGPEFLTYFQNEAQLDKSGLPSDRFFAERPEGSVSTLKIQRTQQEDSAVYLCASSPRVDRETNEKLFFGSGTQLSVL.

The chain employs TRBV27 and TRBJ1-1; the D gene is possibly TRBD1 (6 bases). Trimming took off 4 bases at V and 0 bases at J, with 15 bases between the two ends. The germline gives CDR1 MNHEY, CDR2 SMNVEV (reference sequence). The length of the CDR3 is 16 residues. The CDR3 nucleotides are TGTGCCAGCAGTTCCAGGACAGACCACATGAACACTGAAGCTTTCTTT. Protein: CASSSRTDHMNTEAFF.

This clone is medium-sized. V is TRBV28 and J is TRBJ2-1; no reliable D call. Trimming took 3 bases from V and 7 from J, leaving 4 bases between them. Germline lookup yields CDR1 MDHEN and CDR2 SYDVKM. This CDR3 spans 11 amino acids. In DNA form, the CDR3 reads TGTGCCAGCAGTTTCTCGAATGAGCAGTTCTTC. Translating it yields CASSFSNEQFF.